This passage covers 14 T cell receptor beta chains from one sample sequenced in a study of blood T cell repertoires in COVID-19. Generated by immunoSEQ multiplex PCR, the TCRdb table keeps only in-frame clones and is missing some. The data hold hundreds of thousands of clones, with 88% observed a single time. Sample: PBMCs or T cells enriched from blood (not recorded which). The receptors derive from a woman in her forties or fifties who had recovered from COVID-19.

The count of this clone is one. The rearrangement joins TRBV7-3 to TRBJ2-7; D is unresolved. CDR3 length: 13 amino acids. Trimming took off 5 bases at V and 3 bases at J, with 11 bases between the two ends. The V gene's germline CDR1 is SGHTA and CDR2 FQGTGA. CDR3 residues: CASSPTTGYEQYF. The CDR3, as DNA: TGTGCCAGCAGCCCGACGACGGGCTACGAGCAGTACTTC.

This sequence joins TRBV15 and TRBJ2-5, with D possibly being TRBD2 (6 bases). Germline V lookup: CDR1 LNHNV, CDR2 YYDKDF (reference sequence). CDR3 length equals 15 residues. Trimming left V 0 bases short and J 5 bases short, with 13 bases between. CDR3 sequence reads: CATSREASAGETQYF. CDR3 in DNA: TGTGCCACCAGCAGAGAGGCTAGCGCAGGCGAGACCCAGTACTTC.

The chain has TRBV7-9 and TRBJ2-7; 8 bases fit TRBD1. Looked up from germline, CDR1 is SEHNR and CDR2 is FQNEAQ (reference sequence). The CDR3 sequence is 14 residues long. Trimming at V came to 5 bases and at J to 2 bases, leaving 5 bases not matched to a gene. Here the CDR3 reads CASSPTGVAYEQYF. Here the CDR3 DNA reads TGTGCCAGCAGCCCGACAGGGGTGGCCTACGAGCAGTACTTC.

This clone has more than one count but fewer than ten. The CDR3 loop is CASSQDSASGETQYF. The CDR3 DNA follows: TGTGCCAGCAGCCAAGATTCCGCTAGCGGGGAGACCCAGTACTTC. This chain joins TRBV3-1 (or the pseudogene TRBV3-2) and TRBJ2-5; 8 bases agree with TRBD2. Per the germline V gene, CDR1 is LGHDT and CDR2 is YNNKEL (reference sequence). V was pared by 0 bases and J by 5 bases, with 5 bases of the junction left unmatched. The length of the CDR3 is 15 residues.

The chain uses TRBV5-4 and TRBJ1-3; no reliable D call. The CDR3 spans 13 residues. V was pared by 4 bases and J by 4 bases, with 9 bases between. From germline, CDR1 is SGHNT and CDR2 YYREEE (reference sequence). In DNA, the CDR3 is TGTGCCAGCAGCGGGAGAGCGGGAAACACCATATATTTT. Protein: CASSGRAGNTIYF.

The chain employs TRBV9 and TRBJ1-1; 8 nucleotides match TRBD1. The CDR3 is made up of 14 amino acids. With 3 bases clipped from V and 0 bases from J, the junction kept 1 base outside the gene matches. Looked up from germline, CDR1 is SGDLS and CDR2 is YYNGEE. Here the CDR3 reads CASSATGVNTEAFF. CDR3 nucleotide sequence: TGTGCCAGCAGCGCGACAGGGGTGAACACTGAAGCTTTCTTT.

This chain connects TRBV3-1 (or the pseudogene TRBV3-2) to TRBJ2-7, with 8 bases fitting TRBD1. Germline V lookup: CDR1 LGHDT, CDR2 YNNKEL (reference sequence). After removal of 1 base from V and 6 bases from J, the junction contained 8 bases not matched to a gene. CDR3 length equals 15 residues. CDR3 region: CASSQVGVRGLEQYF. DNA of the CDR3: TGTGCCAGCAGCCAAGTGGGGGTCAGGGGGCTCGAGCAGTACTTC.

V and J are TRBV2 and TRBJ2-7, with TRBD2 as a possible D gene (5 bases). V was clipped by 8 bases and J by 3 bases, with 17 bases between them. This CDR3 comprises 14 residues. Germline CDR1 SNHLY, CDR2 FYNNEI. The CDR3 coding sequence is TGTGCCAGCGCGGGTGGAAGTCGAATCTACGAGCAGTACTTC. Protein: CASAGGSRIYEQYF.

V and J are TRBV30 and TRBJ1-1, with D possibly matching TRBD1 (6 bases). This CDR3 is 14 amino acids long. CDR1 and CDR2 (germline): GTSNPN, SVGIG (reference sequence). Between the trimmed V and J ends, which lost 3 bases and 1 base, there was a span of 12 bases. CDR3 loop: CAWRLRGANTEAFF. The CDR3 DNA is TGTGCCTGGAGGCTACGGGGGGCGAACACTGAAGCTTTCTTT.

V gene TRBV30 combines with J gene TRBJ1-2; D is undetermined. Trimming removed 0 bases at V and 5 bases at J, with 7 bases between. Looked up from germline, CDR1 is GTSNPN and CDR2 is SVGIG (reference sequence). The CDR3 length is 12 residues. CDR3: CAWSVGIYGYTF. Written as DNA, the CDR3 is TGTGCCTGGAGTGTTGGCATTTATGGCTACACCTTC. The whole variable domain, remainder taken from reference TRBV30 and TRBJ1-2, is SQTIHQWPATLVQPVGSPLSLECTVEGTSNPNLYWYRQAAGRGLQLLFYSVGIGQISSEVPQNLSASRPQDRQFILSSKKLLLSDSGFYLCAWSVGIYGYTFGSGTRLTVV.

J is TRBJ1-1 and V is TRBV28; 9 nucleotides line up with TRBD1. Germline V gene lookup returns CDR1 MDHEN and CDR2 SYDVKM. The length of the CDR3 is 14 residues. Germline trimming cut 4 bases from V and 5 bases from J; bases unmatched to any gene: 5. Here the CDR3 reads CASSSTGGETEAFF. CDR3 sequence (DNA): TGTGCCAGCAGTTCGACAGGGGGTGAGACTGAAGCTTTCTTT.

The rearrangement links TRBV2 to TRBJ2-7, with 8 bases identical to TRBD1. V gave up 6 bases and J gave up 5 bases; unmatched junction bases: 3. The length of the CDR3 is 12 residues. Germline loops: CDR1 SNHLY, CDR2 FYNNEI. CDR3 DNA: TGTGCCAGCAGGGACAGGGAAAACGAGCAGTACTTC. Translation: CASRDRENEQYF.

CDR3 sequence: CASRDSGTLNTEAFF. DNA for the CDR3: TGCGCCAGCAGGGACTCCGGGACACTGAACACTGAAGCTTTCTTT. The gene calls are TRBV10-2 and TRBJ1-1, with TRBD1 as a possible D gene (6 bases). This CDR3 spans 15 amino acids. The V gene's germline CDR1 is WSHSY and CDR2 SAAADI. V was cut by 6 bases and J by 0 bases, with 14 bases left in between.

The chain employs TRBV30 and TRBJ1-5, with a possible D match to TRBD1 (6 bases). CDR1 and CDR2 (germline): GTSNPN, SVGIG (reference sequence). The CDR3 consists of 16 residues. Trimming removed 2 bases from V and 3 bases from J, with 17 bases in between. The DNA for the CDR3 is TGTGCCTGGAGTAAAGTTCAGGGGCTGGACAATCAGCCCCAGCATTTT. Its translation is CAWSKVQGLDNQPQHF.